Reported below is one TCR beta chain. Its antigen remains unidentified. Base qualities are not at hand, and no much larger clone is one base apart. The germline V gene (reference sequence) gives CDR1 as MNHEY and CDR2 as SMNVEV. V is reduced by 3 bases and J by 2 bases, leaving a spacing of 8 bases between them. Taken from cysteine to phenylalanine, the CDR3 has 14 residues. The retained sequence is limited to the CDR3, 42 bases, with the frame set at the first base. These data are taken from a study of blood T cell repertoires in COVID-19 (TCRdb year 2020). For the study in its entirety: Samples covering the acute and convalescent phases of COVID-19 were provided by collaborators in the United States, Italy and Spain. The dataset comprised deeply sampled blood TCRbeta repertoires from subjects exposed to, actively infected with, or recovered from COVID-19. The repertoires were released in a freely available public database intended as a resource for research on the immune response to SARS-CoV-2. Where available, HLA class I and class II types were obtained from metadata supplied by the sample provider rather than from assay-based typing. The material from the prospective study consisted of cDNA or gDNA derived from T cells, B-cell-depleted T cells, or PBMCs. Samples were obtained from the ongoing ImmuneRACE study (first 160 participants) and from about 1,300 subjects provided by 6 global collaborators. A de-identified subject ID, COVID-19 status, age in years and sex were almost always included in the sample metadata. The investigation overall reported the following: Clinical and demographic metadata were provided uncurated, with the amount varying by source and participant.

TCRbeta CDR3 regions were amplified from genomic DNA by means of the immunoSEQ Assay, a bias-controlled multiplex PCR. Processing in the source paper ran as follows. Nucleated cell counts per sample were estimated from amplification of reference gene primers within the assay. To quantify the absolute abundance of each unique TCRbeta CDR3 rearrangement, sequence reads were collapsed and filtered. For each sample, productive Simpson clonality was calculated as the square root of Simpson's diversity index across productive rearrangements. Sourced from immuneACCESS, this table was stored by TCRdb with only in-frame sequences that have V and J called. A share of the clones is absent; for the studies checked, an unresolved V gene accounts for under half, and the remainder has no known explanation. V, J and clone size reflect that table, while D and trimming were determined from the DNA. The table for this sample lists some 160,000 clones; 70% to 90% of them were counted only once. The top ten constitute 6.2% of the sample.

Participants in the prospective study were enrolled through a virtual design, were aged about 18 to 90 years, and lived in 24 United States geographic areas. Cohort assignment in the prospective study relied on participant-reported clinical history from a screening survey and a study questionnaire. Recovered participants in ImmuneRACE Cohort 3 were defined by two consecutive negative NP/OP PCR tests, clearance by a healthcare professional, or resolution of symptoms. In the prospective study, mobile phlebotomists collected whole blood, serum and a nasopharyngeal or oropharyngeal swab from each participant. Additional blood draws and questionnaires over an approximately 2-month period could optionally be provided by prospective study participants. Before DNA extraction, blood samples from the prospective study were shipped at room temperature or frozen.

The rearranged chain carries TRBV27 and TRBJ2-1; D gene: possibly TRBD2, on 5 matching bases. Sequencing used PBMCs or T cells enriched from blood (not recorded which). The sequence was obtained from a woman between 35 and 50 years old who had recovered from COVID-19. The DNA sequence reads TGTGCCAGCAGTTTGAGCGGAGCCTACAATGAGCAGTTCTTC. Translated, it gives CASSLSGAYNEQFF.